The subject of this entry is one T cell receptor (beta chain). The target of this receptor is not known. Per-base quality was not reported, and no clone a single base away is much larger than it. Libraries were made using the immunoSEQ multiplex PCR assay. TCR beta CDR3 sequencing was performed on DNA from the cultured, isolated CD4+ T cells. The source study handled its data this way. Non-productive TCR sequences were removed, reads were trimmed to the CDR3 region, and CDR3s of at least 7 amino acids were retained. Antigen-specific clonotypes were identified with the MANAFEST web app by comparing expansion in peptide wells against reference cultures. Positive clones required FDR<0.05 expansion versus reference and all other wells, odds ratio above 5, and frequency above 0.1% in two replicate wells. Clonotypes significantly expanded in SARS-CoV-2 spike wells and in at least one common cold coronavirus spike condition were defined as cross-reactive. Levenshtein distance calculated with the stringdist R package was used to assess CDR3 similarity, and unrooted trees were constructed with ape in R 3.6.1. The table was pulled from immuneACCESS by TCRdb, which kept in-frame rearrangements only. Such tables lose some clones; where checked, under half of the loss comes from unresolved V genes, and the rest has no known cause. From that table come the V and J calls and clone size; the DNA was used to work out D and trimming. This sample holds fewer than 40,000 clones; under 75% were observed only once. Approximately 24% of the sample is taken by the ten largest.

The germline ends are 12 bases apart after V is trimmed by 0 bases and J by 9 bases. The CDR3 contains 14 residues, cysteine and phenylalanine counted. Kept here is only the CDR3 DNA, which spans 42 bases and is read in frame from base 1. Looking up the germline V gene yields CDR1 SGHRS and CDR2 YFSETQ. These data originate in a study of vaccination effects on CD4 cells after COVID-19 (dated by TCRdb to between 2022 and 2023). At the level of the whole study: Each participant received two doses of an mRNA SARS-CoV-2 vaccine, either BNT162b2 or mRNA-1273. SARS-CoV-2 spike-specific CD4+ TCR repertoires from before and after mRNA vaccination were compared in COVID-19 convalescent patients and in infection-naive vaccine recipients. Altogether, roughly 10 COVID-19 convalescent patients and 4 SARS-CoV-2-naive healthy vaccine recipients made up the full study. The Oncomine TCR Beta short-read assay on an Illumina iSeq 100 was used to sequence cultures from other donors in the study. On the study overall, not on this receptor specifically: Clones induced by infection and clones induced by vaccination both contracted markedly at late timepoints after vaccination, which fits with T cell responses waning over time. Among healthy vaccine recipients, nearly all vaccine-induced clones were SARS-CoV-2 mono-reactive, and only 1 of 255 was cross-reactive with common cold coronaviruses. Only a small number of convalescent patients were included, and no early post-infection timepoints were available, which limited the study.

In the ViraFEST assay, PBMC were stimulated with viral peptide pools, and antigen-specific CD4+ T cell clonotypes were then identified by expansion using TCR sequencing. After 10 to 11 days of culture, CD4+ T cells were isolated with the EasySep CD4+ T cell isolation kit. Negative nucleocapsid antibody results before and after vaccination confirmed that the healthy vaccine recipients had no prior SARS-CoV-2 infection. Each well held roughly 2.2 million PBMC cultured in IMDM containing approximately 5% human AB serum, 8 to 10 IU/ml IL-2 and gentamicin, along with around 11 ug/ml peptides. On days 3 and 7, half of the culture medium was replaced with fresh IL-2-containing medium. Unless noted otherwise, every peptide stimulation condition was cultured in triplicate wells. PBMC were separated from whole blood using Ficoll-Paque Plus gradient centrifugation and were then either cryopreserved at -140C or used fresh. The overlapping peptide pools covered the spike proteins of SARS-CoV-2 as well as those of the common cold coronaviruses HCoV-NL63, HCoV-OC43 and HCoV-229E. The QIAamp micro DNA kit was used to extract genomic DNA from the cultured CD4+ T cells.

The sequence came from a human donor who received a COVID-19 vaccine. Sequencing was performed on CD4+ T cells from PBMCs cultured with SARS-CoV-2 spike peptides, taken before COVID-19 vaccination. This specimen's cell subset or site label, interpreted: SARS-CoV-2 spike overlapping peptide pool stimulation. The sequence links TRBV5-1 to TRBJ1-4; the best D guess is TRBD1, with 6 bases matching. DNA sequence: TGCGCCAGCAGCTTGGAGGTCAGGGACAAAAAACTGTTTTTT. Translation gives CASSLEVRDKKLFF.